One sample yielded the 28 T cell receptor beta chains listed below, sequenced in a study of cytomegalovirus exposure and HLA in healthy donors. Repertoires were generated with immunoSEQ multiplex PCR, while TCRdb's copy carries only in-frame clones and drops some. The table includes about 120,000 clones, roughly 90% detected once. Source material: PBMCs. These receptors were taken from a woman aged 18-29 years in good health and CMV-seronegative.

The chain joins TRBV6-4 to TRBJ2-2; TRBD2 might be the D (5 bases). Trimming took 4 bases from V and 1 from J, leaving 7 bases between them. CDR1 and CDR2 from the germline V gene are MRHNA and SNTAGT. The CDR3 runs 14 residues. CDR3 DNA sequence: TGTGCCAGCAGTGCGGGGAGGAACACCGGGGAGCTGTTTTTT. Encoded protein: CASSAGRNTGELFF.

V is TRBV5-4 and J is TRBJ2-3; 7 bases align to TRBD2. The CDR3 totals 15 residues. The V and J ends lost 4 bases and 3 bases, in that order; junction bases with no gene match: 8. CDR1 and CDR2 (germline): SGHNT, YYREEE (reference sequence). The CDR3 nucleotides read TGTGCCAGCAGCAGGACTGGGCGGGAGACAGATACGCAGTATTTT. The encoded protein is CASSRTGRETDTQYF.

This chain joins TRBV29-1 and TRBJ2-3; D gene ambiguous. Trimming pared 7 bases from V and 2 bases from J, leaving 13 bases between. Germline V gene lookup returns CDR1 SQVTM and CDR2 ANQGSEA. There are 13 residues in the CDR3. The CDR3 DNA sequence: TGCAGCGGGCTTGTGGGCTACACAGATACGCAGTATTTT. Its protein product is CSGLVGYTDTQYF.

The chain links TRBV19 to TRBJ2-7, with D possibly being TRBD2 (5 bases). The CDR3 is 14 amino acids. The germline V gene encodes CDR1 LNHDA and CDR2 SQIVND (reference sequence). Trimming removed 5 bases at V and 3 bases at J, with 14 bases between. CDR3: CASSPGYSGYEQYF. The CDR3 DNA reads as TGTGCCAGTAGTCCGGGATATTCGGGCTACGAGCAGTACTTC.

The CDR3 DNA reads TGTGCCAGCAGTTACAGGCTAGCGGGAGTTCGGACCGGGGAGCTGTTTTTT. This translates into CASSYRLAGVRTGELFF. The chain has TRBV27 and TRBJ2-2, with 10 bases fitting TRBD2. Germline values: CDR1 MNHEY, CDR2 SMNVEV (reference sequence). CDR3 size: 17 residues. V was clipped by 4 bases and J by 5 bases; unmatched bases: 10.

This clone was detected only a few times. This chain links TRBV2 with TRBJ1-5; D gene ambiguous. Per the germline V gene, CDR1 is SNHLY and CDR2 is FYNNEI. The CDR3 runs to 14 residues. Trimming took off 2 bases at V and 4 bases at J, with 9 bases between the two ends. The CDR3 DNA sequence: TGTGCCAGCAGTGAAAGGAGGGTTAATCAGCCCCAGCATTTT. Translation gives CASSERRVNQPQHF.

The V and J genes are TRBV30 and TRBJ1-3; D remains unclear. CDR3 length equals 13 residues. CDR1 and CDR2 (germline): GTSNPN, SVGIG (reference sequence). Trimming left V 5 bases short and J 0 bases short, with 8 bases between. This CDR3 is CAWSFSSGNTIYF. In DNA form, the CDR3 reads TGTGCCTGGTCATTCAGCTCTGGAAACACCATATATTTT.

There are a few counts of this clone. For the CDR3, the DNA is TGTGCCAGCAGCTTAGGGGGAGGGCCCAACGAGCAGTACTTC. The encoded protein is CASSLGGGPNEQYF. The chain links TRBV7-9 to TRBJ2-7; TRBD2 aligns across 7 bases. V gave up 1 base and J gave up 5 bases; unmatched junction bases: 5. This CDR3 contains 14 residues. Germline values: CDR1 SEHNR, CDR2 FQNEAQ (reference sequence).

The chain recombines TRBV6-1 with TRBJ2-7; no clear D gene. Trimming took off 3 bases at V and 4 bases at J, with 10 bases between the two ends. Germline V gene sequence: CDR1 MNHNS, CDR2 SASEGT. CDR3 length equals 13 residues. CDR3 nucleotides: TGTGCCAGCAGTGACTGGCAGTTGTACGAGCAGTACTTC. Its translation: CASSDWQLYEQYF.

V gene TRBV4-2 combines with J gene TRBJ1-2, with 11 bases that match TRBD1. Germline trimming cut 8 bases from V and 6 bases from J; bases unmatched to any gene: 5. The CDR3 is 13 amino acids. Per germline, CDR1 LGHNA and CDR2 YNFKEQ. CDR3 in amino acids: CASGDRGINGYTF. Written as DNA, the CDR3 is TGTGCCAGCGGGGACAGGGGGATAAATGGCTACACCTTC.

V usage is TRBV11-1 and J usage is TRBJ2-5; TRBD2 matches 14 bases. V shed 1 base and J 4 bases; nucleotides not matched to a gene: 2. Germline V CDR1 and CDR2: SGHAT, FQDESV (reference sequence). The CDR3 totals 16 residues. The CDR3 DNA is TGTGCCAGCAGCTTAGGAGGGACTAGCGGGAGAGAGACCCAGTACTTC. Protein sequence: CASSLGGTSGRETQYF. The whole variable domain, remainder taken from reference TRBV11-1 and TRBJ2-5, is EAEVAQSPRYKITEKSQAVAFWCDPISGHATLYWYRQILGQGPELLVQFQDESVVDDSQLPKDRFSAERLKGVDSTLKIQPAELGDSAMYLCASSLGGTSGRETQYFGPGTRLLVL.

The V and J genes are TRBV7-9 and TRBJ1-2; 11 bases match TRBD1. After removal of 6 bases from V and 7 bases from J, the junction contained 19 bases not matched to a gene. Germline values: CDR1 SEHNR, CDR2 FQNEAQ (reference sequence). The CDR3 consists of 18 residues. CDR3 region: CASSLTKDPGTGGGGYTF. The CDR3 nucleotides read TGTGCCAGCAGTCTTACGAAAGACCCCGGGACAGGGGGGGGTGGCTACACCTTC.

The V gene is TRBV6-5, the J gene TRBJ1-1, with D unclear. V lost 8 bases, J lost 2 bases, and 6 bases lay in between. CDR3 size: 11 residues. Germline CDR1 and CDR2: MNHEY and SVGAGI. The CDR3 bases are TGTGCCAGCCACGGTAACACTGAAGCTTTCTTT. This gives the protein CASHGNTEAFF.

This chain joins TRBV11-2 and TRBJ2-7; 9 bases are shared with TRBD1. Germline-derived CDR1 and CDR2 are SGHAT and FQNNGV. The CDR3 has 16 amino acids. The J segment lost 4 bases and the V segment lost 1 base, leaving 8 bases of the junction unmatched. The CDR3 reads CASSLGRGQGRYEQYF. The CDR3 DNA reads TGTGCCAGCAGCTTAGGAAGGGGACAGGGCCGGTACGAGCAGTACTTC.

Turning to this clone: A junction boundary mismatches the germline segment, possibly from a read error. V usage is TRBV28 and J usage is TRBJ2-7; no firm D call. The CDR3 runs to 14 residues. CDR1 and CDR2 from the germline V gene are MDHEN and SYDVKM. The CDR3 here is CASTLGLGPYEQYF. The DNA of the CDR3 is TGTGCCAGCACTTTAGGGCTGGGTCCTTACGAGCAGTACTTC. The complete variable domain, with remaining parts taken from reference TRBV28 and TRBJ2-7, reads DVKVTQSSRYLVKRTGEKVFLECVQDMDHENMFWYRQDPGLGLRLIYFSYDVKMKEKGDIPEGYSVSREKKERFSLILESASTNQTSMYLCASTLGLGPYEQYFGPGTRLTVT.

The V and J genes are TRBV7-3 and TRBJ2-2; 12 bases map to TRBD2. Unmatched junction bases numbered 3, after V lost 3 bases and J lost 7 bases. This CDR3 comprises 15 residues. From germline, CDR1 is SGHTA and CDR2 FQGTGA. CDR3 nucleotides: TGTGCCAGCAGCTTGACTAGCGGGAGCGGCGGGGAGCTGTTTTTT. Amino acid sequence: CASSLTSGSGGELFF.

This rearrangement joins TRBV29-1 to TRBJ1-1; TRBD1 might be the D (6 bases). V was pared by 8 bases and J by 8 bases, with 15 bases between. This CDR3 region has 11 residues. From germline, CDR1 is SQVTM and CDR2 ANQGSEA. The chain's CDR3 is CSLEGGEEAFF. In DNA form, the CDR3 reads TGCAGCTTAGAAGGGGGAGAAGAAGCTTTCTTT. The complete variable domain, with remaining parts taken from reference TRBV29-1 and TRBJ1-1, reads SAVISQKPSRDICQRGTSLTIQCQVDSQVTMMFWYRQQPGQSLTLIATANQGSEATYESGFVIDKFPISRPNLTFSTLTVSNMSPEDSSIYLCSLEGGEEAFFGQGTRLTVV.

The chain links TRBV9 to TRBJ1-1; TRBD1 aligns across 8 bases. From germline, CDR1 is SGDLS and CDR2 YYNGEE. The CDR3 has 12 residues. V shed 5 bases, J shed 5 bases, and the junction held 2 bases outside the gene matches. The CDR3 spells CASSGQGTEAFF. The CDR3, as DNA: TGTGCCAGCAGTGGACAGGGAACTGAAGCTTTCTTT.

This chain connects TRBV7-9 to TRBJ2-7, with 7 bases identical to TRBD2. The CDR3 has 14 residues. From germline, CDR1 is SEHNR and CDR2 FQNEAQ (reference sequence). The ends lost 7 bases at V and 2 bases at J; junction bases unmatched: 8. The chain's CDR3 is CASTQAGHPYEQYF. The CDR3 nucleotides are TGTGCCAGCACCCAAGCGGGGCACCCCTACGAGCAGTACTTC.

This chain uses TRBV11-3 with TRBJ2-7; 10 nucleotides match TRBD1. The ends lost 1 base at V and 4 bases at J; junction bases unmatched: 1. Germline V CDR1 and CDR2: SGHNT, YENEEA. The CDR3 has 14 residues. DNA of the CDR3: TGTGCCAGCAGCTTAGGGACAGGGGGTTACGAGCAGTACTTC. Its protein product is CASSLGTGGYEQYF.

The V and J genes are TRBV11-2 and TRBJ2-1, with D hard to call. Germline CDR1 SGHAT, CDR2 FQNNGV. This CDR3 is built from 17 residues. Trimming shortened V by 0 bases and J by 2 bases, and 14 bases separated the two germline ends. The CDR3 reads CASSLDSRVETYNEQFF. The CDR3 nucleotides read TGTGCCAGCAGCTTAGATTCCCGGGTGGAAACCTACAATGAGCAGTTCTTC.

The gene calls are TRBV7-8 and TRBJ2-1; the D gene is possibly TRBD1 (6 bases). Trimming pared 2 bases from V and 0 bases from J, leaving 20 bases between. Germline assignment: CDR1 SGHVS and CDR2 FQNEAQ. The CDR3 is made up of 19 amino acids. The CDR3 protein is CASSLQGWGRLSSYNEQFF. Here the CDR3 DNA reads TGTGCCAGCAGCTTACAGGGATGGGGGCGGTTGAGCTCCTACAATGAGCAGTTCTTC.

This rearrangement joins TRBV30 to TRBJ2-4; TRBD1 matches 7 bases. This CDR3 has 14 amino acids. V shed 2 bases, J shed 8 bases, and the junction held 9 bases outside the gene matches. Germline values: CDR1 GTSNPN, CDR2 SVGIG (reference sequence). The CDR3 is CAWSTGAWDDIQYF. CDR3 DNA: TGTGCCTGGAGTACAGGGGCCTGGGATGACATTCAGTACTTC.

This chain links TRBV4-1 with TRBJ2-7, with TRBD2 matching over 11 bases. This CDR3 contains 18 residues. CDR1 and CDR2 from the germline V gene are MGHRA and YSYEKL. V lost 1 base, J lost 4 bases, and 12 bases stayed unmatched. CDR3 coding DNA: TGCGCCAGCAGCCAAGTGTCGACTAGCGGGGTTTTAGTGTACGAGCAGTACTTC. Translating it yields CASSQVSTSGVLVYEQYF.

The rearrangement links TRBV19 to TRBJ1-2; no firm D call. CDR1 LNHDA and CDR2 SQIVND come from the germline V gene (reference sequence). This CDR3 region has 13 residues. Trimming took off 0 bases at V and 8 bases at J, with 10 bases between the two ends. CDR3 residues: CASSIEGGSGYTF. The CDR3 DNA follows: TGTGCCAGTAGTATAGAAGGAGGGAGCGGCTACACCTTC.

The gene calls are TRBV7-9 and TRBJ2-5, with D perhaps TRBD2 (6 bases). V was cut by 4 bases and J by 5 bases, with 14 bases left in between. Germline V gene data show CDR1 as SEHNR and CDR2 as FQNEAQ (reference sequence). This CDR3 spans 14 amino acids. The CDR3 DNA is TGTGCCAGCAGCTCCGAATCAGGGAGGGAGACCCAGTACTTC. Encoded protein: CASSSESGRETQYF.

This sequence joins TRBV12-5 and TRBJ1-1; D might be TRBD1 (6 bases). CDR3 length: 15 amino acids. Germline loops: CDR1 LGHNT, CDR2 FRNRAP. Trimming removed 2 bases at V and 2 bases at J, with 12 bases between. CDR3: CASGLTGTRNTEAFF. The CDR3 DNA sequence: TGTGCTAGTGGTTTGACAGGGACCCGCAACACTGAAGCTTTCTTT.

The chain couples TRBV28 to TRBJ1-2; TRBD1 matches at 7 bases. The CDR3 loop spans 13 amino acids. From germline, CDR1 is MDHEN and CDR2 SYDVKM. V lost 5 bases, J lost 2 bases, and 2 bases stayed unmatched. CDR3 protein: CASSTGQNYGYTF. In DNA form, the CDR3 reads TGTGCCAGCAGTACGGGACAGAACTATGGCTACACCTTC.